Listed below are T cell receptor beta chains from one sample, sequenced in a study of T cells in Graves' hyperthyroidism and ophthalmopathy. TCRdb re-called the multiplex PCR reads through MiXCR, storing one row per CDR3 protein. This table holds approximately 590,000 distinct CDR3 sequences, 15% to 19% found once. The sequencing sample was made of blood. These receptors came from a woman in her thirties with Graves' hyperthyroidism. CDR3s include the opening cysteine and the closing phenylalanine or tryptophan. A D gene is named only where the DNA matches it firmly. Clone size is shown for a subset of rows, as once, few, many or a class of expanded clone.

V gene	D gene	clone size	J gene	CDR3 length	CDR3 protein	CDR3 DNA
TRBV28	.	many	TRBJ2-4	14	CASLSRKGRYIQYF	TGTGCCAGCCTTTCGAGAAAGGGCCGGTACATTCAGTACTTC
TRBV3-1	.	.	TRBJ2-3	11	CASTAGDTQYF	TGTGCCAGCACCGCAGGGGATACGCAGTATTTT
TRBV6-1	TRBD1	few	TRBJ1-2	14	CATQRGRGGYGYTF	TGTGCCACACAACGTGGCAGGGGGGGATATGGCTACACCTTC
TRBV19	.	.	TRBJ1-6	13	CASSISFDRPLHF	TGTGCCAGTAGTATTTCATTTGACAGACCCCTCCACTTT
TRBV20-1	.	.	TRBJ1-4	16	CSAPPKGRAGNEKLFF	TGCAGTGCTCCGCCTAAGGGGCGGGCGGGTAATGAAAAACTGTTTTTT
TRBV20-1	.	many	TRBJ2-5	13	CSAKRQGKETQYF	TGCAGTGCCAAAAGGCAGGGGAAAGAGACCCAGTACTTC
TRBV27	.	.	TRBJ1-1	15	CASSLLGRKSTEAFF	TGTGCCAGCAGTTTATTGGGCAGAAAGTCCACTGAAGCTTTCTTT
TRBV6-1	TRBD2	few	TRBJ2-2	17	CASRDFLASGTAGELFF	TGTGCCAGCAGGGACTTTTTAGCTAGCGGGACGGCCGGGGAGCTGTTTTTT
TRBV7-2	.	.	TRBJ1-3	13	CASSLGGKNAIYF	TGTGCCAGCAGCTTAGGCGGGAAAAACGCCATATATTTT
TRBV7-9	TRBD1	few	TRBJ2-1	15	CASSLADRGMDEQFF	TGTGCCAGCAGCTTAGCGGACAGGGGGATGGATGAGCAGTTCTTC
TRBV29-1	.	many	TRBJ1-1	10	CSVYGKEAFF	TGCAGCGTTTACGGGAAGGAAGCTTTCTTT
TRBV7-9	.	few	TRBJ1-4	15	CASSPRSQGGEKLFF	TGTGCCAGCAGCCCCAGGTCACAGGGTGGAGAAAAACTGTTTTTT
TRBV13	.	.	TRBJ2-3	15	CASSLERDSTDTQYF	TGTGCCAGCAGCTTAGAACGGGACAGCACAGATACGCAGTATTTT
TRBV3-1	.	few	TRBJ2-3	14	CASSPRRDTDTQYF	TGTGCCAGCAGCCCTCGAAGGGATACAGATACGCAGTATTTT
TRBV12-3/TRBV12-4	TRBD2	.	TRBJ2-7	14	CASSNLAGWNEQYF	TGTGCCAGCAGTAATTTAGCGGGATGGAACGAGCAGTACTTC
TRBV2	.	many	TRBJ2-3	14	CASRRGISTDTQYF	TGTGCCAGCAGGAGGGGAATAAGCACAGATACGCAGTATTTT